The 10 T cell receptor beta chains below all came from one sample that was sequenced in a study of beta chain features in type 1 diabetes. Study results and limitations: TCRB CDR3 length was moderately but significantly reduced in all four CD4+ subsets of Type 1 diabetes patients.

These receptors lack a known antigen. cDNA synthesis used the whole RNA isolate, giving expressed TCRB sequences. This table comes from immunoSEQ multiplex PCR, and its TCRdb copy is limited to in-frame clones, with some not included. The sample records about 260,000 clones, 20% being singletons. Material: naive CD4+ T cells from blood. Receptor source: a woman in her forties with type 1 diabetes.

This clone was detected a few times. The chain has TRBV6-5 and TRBJ1-5, with TRBD1 identical over 7 bases. The CDR3 runs 14 residues. With V trimmed by 6 bases and J by 7 bases, 9 bases remained unmatched. Germline CDR1 and CDR2: MNHEY and SVGAGI. In nucleotides, the CDR3 is TGTGCCAGCAGACGACGACAGGGAGGACAGCCCCAGCATTTT. Its translation: CASRRRQGGQPQHF.

This clone was detected a few times. The chain recombines TRBV4-2 with TRBJ1-5, with D possibly being TRBD1 (6 bases). The CDR3 contains 16 residues. V lost 2 bases and J 4 bases, leaving 15 bases between the germline ends. Germline assignment: CDR1 LGHNA and CDR2 YNFKEQ. The CDR3 loop is CASSQLAGANNQPQHF. CDR3 bases: TGTGCCAGCAGCCAATTGGCAGGGGCCAATAATCAGCCCCAGCATTTT.

The sample holds a few counts of this clone. This rearrangement joins TRBV9 to TRBJ2-3; 8 positions agree with TRBD2. J lost 1 base, V lost 2 bases, and 15 bases had no gene match. Germline V gene sequence: CDR1 SGDLS, CDR2 YYNGEE. This CDR3 is 19 amino acids long. The CDR3 here is CASSVGVAGTTWGTDTQYF. Here the CDR3 DNA reads TGTGCCAGCAGCGTCGGAGTAGCGGGGACTACATGGGGCACAGATACGCAGTATTTT. The complete variable domain, with remaining parts taken from reference TRBV9 and TRBJ2-3, reads DSGVTQTPKHLITATGQRVTLRCSPRSGDLSVYWYQQSLDQGLQFLIQYYNGEERAKGNILERFSAQQFPDLHSELNLSSLELGDSALYFCASSVGVAGTTWGTDTQYFGPGTRLTVL.

Note on this clone: Other DNA sequences in the sample encode the same CDR3. The J gene is TRBJ1-5, the V gene TRBV18; D may be TRBD1 (5 bases). Germline CDR1 and CDR2: KGHSH and LQKENI. The CDR3 sequence is 15 residues long. V lost 1 base to trimming and J lost 2 bases, with 9 bases between them. The CDR3 here is CASSPQGGGNQPQHF. As DNA, the CDR3 is TGTGCCAGCTCACCACAGGGAGGGGGCAATCAGCCCCAGCATTTT.

The gene calls are TRBV5-6 and TRBJ1-4; D is ambiguous. The germline CDR1 and CDR2 sequences are SGHDT and YYEEEE. V dropped 4 bases and J dropped 6 bases, with 7 bases sitting between them. There are 12 residues in the CDR3. As DNA, the CDR3 is TGTGCCAGCAGCGCGAGATATGAAAAACTGTTTTTT. It encodes CASSARYEKLFF.

This chain joins TRBV28 and TRBJ1-6; no definite D call. Germline CDR1 and CDR2: MDHEN and SYDVKM. V lost 3 bases and J lost 1, with 7 bases in between. This CDR3 region has 15 residues. CDR3 DNA sequence: TGTGCCAGCAGTTTCCCCGAGTCCTATAATTCACCCCTCCACTTT. It is translated as CASSFPESYNSPLHF. The full variable domain, completed using reference TRBV28 and TRBJ1-6, is DVKVTQSSRYLVKRTGEKVFLECVQDMDHENMFWYRQDPGLGLRLIYFSYDVKMKEKGDIPEGYSVSREKKERFSLILESASTNQTSMYLCASSFPESYNSPLHFGNGTRLTVT.

In its sample, this clone was seen a few times. The rearrangement links TRBV7-2 to TRBJ1-2; 7 nucleotides agree with TRBD1. The CDR3 runs to 13 residues. Germline CDR1 and CDR2: SGHTA and FQGNSA. Trimming at V came to 3 bases and at J to 4 bases, leaving 2 bases not matched to a gene. The CDR3 bases are TGTGCCAGCAGCTTCGGACAGGTCTATGGCTACACCTTC. It encodes CASSFGQVYGYTF.

This clone appeared once. The chain combines TRBV15 with TRBJ2-7; D might be TRBD2 (5 bases). The length of the CDR3 is 13 residues. V was cut by 1 base and J by 3 bases, with 7 bases left in between. Germline assignment: CDR1 LNHNV and CDR2 YYDKDF (reference sequence). CDR3 DNA: TGTGCCACCAGCAGAGGGACTTTCTACGAGCAGTACTTC. Protein sequence: CATSRGTFYEQYF.

This clone was detected a few times. The CDR3 sequence is CASSVDLAGATDTQYF. CDR3 sequence (DNA): TGTGCCAGCAGCGTAGATCTAGCGGGAGCAACAGATACGCAGTATTTT. The chain is built from TRBV9 and TRBJ2-3; 10 bases align to TRBD2. Germline trimming cut 0 bases from V and 3 bases from J; bases unmatched to any gene: 4. From germline, CDR1 is SGDLS and CDR2 YYNGEE. This CDR3 comprises 16 residues.

This clone occurred a few times. This chain links TRBV30 with TRBJ2-5; perhaps TRBD1 as D (5 bases). CDR1 GTSNPN and CDR2 SVGIG come from the germline V gene (reference sequence). This CDR3 region has 13 residues. V lost 3 bases and J 5 bases, leaving 13 bases between the germline ends. CDR3 in amino acids: CAWRRTPRETQYF. CDR3 in DNA: TGTGCCTGGAGACGGACACCTCGGGAGACCCAGTACTTC. The full variable domain, its missing parts supplied by reference TRBV30 and TRBJ2-5, is SQTIHQWPATLVQPVGSPLSLECTVEGTSNPNLYWYRQAAGRGLQLLFYSVGIGQISSEVPQNLSASRPQDRQFILSSKKLLLSDSGFYLCAWRRTPRETQYFGPGTRLLVL.